A selection of T cell receptor beta chains follows, all from one sample in a study of cytomegalovirus exposure and HLA in healthy donors. Sequencing used immunoSEQ multiplex PCR; TCRdb keeps in-frame clones, though not all of them. The sample records 210,000 or so clones, 77% being singletons. The sequenced material came from PBMCs. Receptors originate from a woman in her twenties or thirties in good health and CMV-seropositive. The CDR3 runs from the conserved cysteine through the conserved F or W. Each record gives: clone size, D gene, V gene, J gene, CDR3 DNA, CDR3 protein. The D gene is left open where the match is weak. Rows may omit the clone size; those that give it use once, few, many or a size class.

>once|TRBD1|TRBV4-3|TRBJ2-7
TGCGCCAGCAGCCTCGAGCCAGGGGGCAGCTCCTACGAGCAGTACTTC
CASSLEPGGSSYEQYF
>NA|TRBD2|TRBV7-2|TRBJ2-1
TGTGCCAGCAGCCCCGGCGGGGCGGGGGCCTACAATGAGCAGTTCTTC
CASSPGGAGAYNEQFF
>NA|NA|TRBV6-5|TRBJ1-5
TGTGCCAGCAGACCACAGGGATTCAATCAGCCCCAGCATTTT
CASRPQGFNQPQHF
>NA|TRBD2|TRBV9|TRBJ2-1
TGTGCCAGCACCCCTGGACTAGCGGGAGAGAGGACTGAGCAGTTCTTC
CASTPGLAGERTEQFF
>NA|TRBD2|TRBV10-3|TRBJ2-1
TGTGCCATCAGTGGGACCGGGACTAGCGTTTACAATGAGCAGTTCTTC
CAISGTGTSVYNEQFF
>NA|NA|TRBV18|TRBJ2-5
TGTGCCAGCTCGCCGGACACTATGGAGACCCAGTACTTC
CASSPDTMETQYF
>once|TRBD1|TRBV4-1|TRBJ2-1
TGCGCCAGCAGCCACTCGATCAGGGGGAAGACGAAAAGTGAGCAGTTCTTC
CASSHSIRGKTKSEQFF
>NA|TRBD1|TRBV2|TRBJ1-3
TGTGCCAGCAGGATCGGGACAGCTGGAAACACCATATATTTT
CASRIGTAGNTIYF
>once|NA|TRBV27|TRBJ1-3
TGTGCCAGCAGGAAGAGCTCTGGAAACACCATATATTTT
CASRKSSGNTIYF
>NA|NA|TRBV19|TRBJ1-6
TGTGCCAGTAGTCGCCGGGACATCGGTTCACCCCTCCACTTT
CASSRRDIGSPLHF
>NA|NA|TRBV7-2|TRBJ1-1
TGTGCCAGCAGCTTAAGTCTCCAGCGAGGGGAAGCTTTCTTT
CASSLSLQRGEAFF
>NA|NA|TRBV6-5|TRBJ2-1
TGTGCCAGCAGCCGTCAGAATGAGCAGTTCTTC
CASSRQNEQFF
>NA|TRBD2|TRBV15|TRBJ2-1
TGTGCCACCAGCAGTTCCCCCACCCTTGGACTAGCGCACTCCTACAATGAGCAGTTCTTC
CATSSSPTLGLAHSYNEQFF
>once|TRBD2|TRBV13|TRBJ2-1
TGTGCCAGCAGCTCGTCGGGACTAGACCTTAATACCTACAATGAGCAGTTCTTC
CASSSSGLDLNTYNEQFF
>few|NA|TRBV10-3|TRBJ1-2
TGTGCCATCAGCGATTTCCGGGGACAAGGTGGCTACACCTTC
CAISDFRGQGGYTF
>NA|NA|TRBV7-7|TRBJ2-1
TGTGCCAGCAGACGAAAAGGACTCGCAGCGGATCCGTACAATGAGCAGTTCTTC
CASRRKGLAADPYNEQFF
>NA|NA|TRBV18|TRBJ2-5
TGTGCCAGCTCAGTAACACAGGGTTTCCAAGAGACCCAGTACTTC
CASSVTQGFQETQYF
>NA|TRBD2|TRBV19|TRBJ2-3
TGTGCCAGTAGTCGGCTAGCGGGGGGCCACGGAGATACGCAGTATTTT
CASSRLAGGHGDTQYF
>few|TRBD2|TRBV4-1|TRBJ2-3
TGCGCCAGCAGCCCTCACCCGGGGAGGGACACAGATACGCAGTATTTT
CASSPHPGRDTDTQYF
>once|TRBD2|TRBV27|TRBJ2-7
TGTGCCAGCAGGCCGACTAGCGGGATATCCGAGCAGTACTTC
CASRPTSGISEQYF
>NA|TRBD2|TRBV7-9|TRBJ2-1
TGTGCCAGCAGCTTAGCCCCCGCGGGAGGGCTTTTGGATGAGCAGTTCTTC
CASSLAPAGGLLDEQFF
>NA|TRBD2|TRBV5-1|TRBJ2-3
TGCGCCAGCAGCTCCGGACTAGCGGGGAACACAGATACGCAGTATTTT
CASSSGLAGNTDTQYF
>NA|NA|TRBV7-9|TRBJ1-2
TGTGCCAGCAGCTTAACAGTTTCCACACCCCCAACCTTC
CASSLTVSTPPTF
>NA|TRBD1|TRBV5-1|TRBJ2-7
TGCGCCAGCAGCTTGGGTGGGACAGGGGACTACGAGCAGTACTTC
CASSLGGTGDYEQYF
>few|NA|TRBV5-1|TRBJ2-7
TGCGCCAGCAGCGCCGAGGGACTCCTCGTTGACGAGCAGTACTTC
CASSAEGLLVDEQYF
>NA|TRBD1|TRBV4-3|TRBJ1-2
TGCGCCAGCAGCCAAGTTCTAACAGGGGACTATGGCTACACCTTC
CASSQVLTGDYGYTF
>NA|TRBD2|TRBV5-1|TRBJ2-5
TGCGCCAGCAGCGGAGGACTAGCGGGAGGTGTAGAGACCCAGTACTTC
CASSGGLAGGVETQYF
>few|TRBD1|TRBV6-1|TRBJ1-1
TGTGCCAGCAGGATGACAGGGGACACTGAAGCTTTCTTT
CASRMTGDTEAFF
>NA|TRBD2|TRBV27|TRBJ2-7
TGTGCCTGCTGGACTAGCGGAACCTACGAGCAGTACTTC
CACWTSGTYEQYF
>NA|NA|TRBV7-3|TRBJ2-7
TGTGCCAGCAGCTTTACACGGGGAATCACCTACGAGCAGTACTTC
CASSFTRGITYEQYF
>NA|TRBD2|TRBV28|TRBJ2-5
TGTGCCAGCGGGACTAGCGGGAGCCAAGAGACCCAGTACTTC
CASGTSGSQETQYF
>NA|NA|TRBV19|TRBJ1-5
TGTGCCAGTAGTATAGATCCATCCCAGCCCCAGCATTTT
CASSIDPSQPQHF
>NA|TRBD1|TRBV5-1|TRBJ1-1
TGCGCCAGCAGCACCAGACAGGGGGATGGCACTGAAGCTTTCTTT
CASSTRQGDGTEAFF
>NA|NA|TRBV11-2|TRBJ2-3
TGTGCCAGCAGCTTTAGACTGGGGCAGAACACAGATACGCAGTATTTT
CASSFRLGQNTDTQYF
>NA|TRBD1|TRBV5-1|TRBJ2-7
TGCGCCAGCCTGTCCGGGACAGGGAGTAACGAGCAGTGCTTC
CASLSGTGSNEQCF
>once|NA|TRBV14|TRBJ2-6
TGTGCCAGCAGTCAGGGGCGGCCCTCTGGGGCCAACGTCCTGACTTTC
CASSQGRPSGANVLTF
>few|NA|TRBV7-2|TRBJ2-7
TGTGCCAGCAGCTTATCGGAGGGGATGGGAGAGCAGTACTTC
CASSLSEGMGEQYF
>NA|TRBD2|TRBV6-5|TRBJ2-5
TGTGCCAGCAGCACTAGCGGGGGGGACGAGACCCAGTACTTC
CASSTSGGDETQYF
>few|TRBD2|TRBV28|TRBJ2-7
TGTGCCAGCACTACGCAATTGACTAGCGGGGGACTCTACGAGCAGTACTTC
CASTTQLTSGGLYEQYF
>once|NA|TRBV18|TRBJ1-1
TGTGCCAGCTCACCACGGGTAGCGAACACTGAAGCTTTCTTT
CASSPRVANTEAFF
>NA|TRBD1|TRBV10-3|TRBJ1-2
TGTGCCATCAGTGATCCAACGACAGGGGGCTATGGCTACACCTTC
CAISDPTTGGYGYTF
>NA|NA|TRBV5-4|TRBJ1-1
TGTGCCAGCAGCTTGGCCTCGGGGGAGAACACTGAAGCTTTCTTT
CASSLASGENTEAFF
>NA|TRBD1|TRBV2|TRBJ2-2
TGTGCCAGCTTTGAACGGACAGGGGGCGGCACCGGGGAGCTGTTTTTT
CASFERTGGGTGELFF
>once|NA|TRBV5-1|TRBJ2-7
TGCGCCAGCAGCTTGCTGGCGGATCGGGGCTACGAGCAGTACTTC
CASSLLADRGYEQYF
>NA|NA|TRBV5-4|TRBJ2-1
TGTGCCAGCAGCTCCCCAGACTCCTACAATGAGCAGTTCTTC
CASSSPDSYNEQFF
>NA|NA|TRBV6-5|TRBJ2-1
TGTGCCAGCAGCGCTCCTCGGGAGCAGTTCTTC
CASSAPREQFF
>few|TRBD1|TRBV2|TRBJ1-2
TGTGCCAGCAGGCCCGGGACAGGGGGTTTGGGCTACACCTTC
CASRPGTGGLGYTF
>NA|TRBD1|TRBV18|TRBJ1-5
TGTGCCAGCTCACTCCTGGACAGGGGTTATCAGCCCCAGCATTTT
CASSLLDRGYQPQHF
>NA|NA|TRBV11-1|TRBJ2-5
TGTGCCAGCAGCTTAGTAGGGGCGGGGGAGACCCAGTACTTC
CASSLVGAGETQYF
>NA|TRBD1|TRBV5-1|TRBJ2-2
TGCGCCAGCAGCCCGACAGGGGGTGCCACCGGGGAGCTGTTTTTT
CASSPTGGATGELFF
>NA|TRBD1|TRBV27|TRBJ1-4
TGTGCCAGCAGTTACGGACAGGGCTATAATGAAAAACTGTTTTTT
CASSYGQGYNEKLFF
>NA|NA|TRBV5-4|TRBJ2-1
TGTGCCAGCAGCTTGGAGGCAGGATACAATGAGCAGTTCTTC
CASSLEAGYNEQFF
>NA|NA|TRBV11-3|TRBJ2-3
TGTGCCAGCAGCTTGTCCAACACAGATACGCAGTATTTT
CASSLSNTDTQYF
>NA|TRBD1|TRBV6-1|TRBJ1-4
TGTGCCAGCAGGCTGACAGGGGCCCCAAATGAAAAACTGTTTTTT
CASRLTGAPNEKLFF
>NA|TRBD1|TRBV7-2|TRBJ1-5
TGTGCCAGCAGCTTAAGGGGACAGGGAGGGCGTCAGCCCCAGCATTTT
CASSLRGQGGRQPQHF